This TCR beta chain was found in a study of Ad26.COV2.S vaccination and SARS-CoV-2 variants. The data were produced by immunoSEQ multiplex PCR, yet TCRdb's version contains in-frame clones alone and is incomplete. Among around 94,000 clones listed, around 80% were seen once. Germline lookup yields CDR1 MNHEY and CDR2 SVGAGI. V lost 5 bases and J 5 bases, leaving 9 bases between the germline ends. This CDR3 spans 12 amino acids. The TCR sequence derives from a human donor who had recovered from COVID-19. The V and J genes are TRBV6-5 and TRBJ2-5; no firm D call. The source was peripheral blood, collected after recovery from COVID-19. The CDR3 region is CASSILRETQYF. CDR3 DNA sequence: TGTGCCAGCAGTATACTACGGGAGACCCAGTACTTC.